Listed below are T cell receptor beta chains from one sample, sequenced in a study of blood T cell repertoires in COVID-19. TCRdb's table, derived via immunoSEQ multiplex PCR, lists solely in-frame clones and lacks some. The sample contains 70,000 to 95,000 clones, more than 85% of which appear only once. The sequenced sample was peripheral blood. These receptors all come from a man between 65 and 85 years old with active or convalescent COVID-19. Each CDR3 is given with its conserved first and last residue. A D gene is named only where the DNA matches it firmly. Size is omitted from some rows. Given values are once, few, many or a class for expanded clones.

v_call	clone_size	d_call	j_call	cdr3_aa	cdr3_nt
TRBV5-1	NA	NA	TRBJ2-2	CASSLGYGELFF	TGCGCCAGCAGCTTGGGTTACGGGGAGCTGTTTTTT
TRBV5-5	once	NA	TRBJ1-6	CASSWRGDNSPLHF	TGTGCCAGCAGCTGGCGGGGGGATAATTCACCCCTCCACTTT
TRBV10-3	NA	TRBD1	TRBJ1-1	CATTNDRANTEAFF	TGTGCCACGACCAACGACAGGGCGAACACTGAAGCTTTCTTT
TRBV20-1	NA	NA	TRBJ2-7	CSARDTYEQYF	TGCAGTGCTAGGGACACCTACGAGCAGTACTTC
TRBV9	NA	TRBD2	TRBJ2-3	CASSGGTSKDTQYF	TGTGCCAGCAGCGGCGGGACTAGCAAAGATACGCAGTATTTT
TRBV5-1	NA	NA	TRBJ2-2	CASTRELLPGELFF	TGCGCCAGCACCCGGGAGCTTCTCCCCGGGGAGCTGTTTTTT
TRBV3-1/TRBV3-2	NA	NA	TRBJ2-5	CASSLPRQKETQYF	TGTGCCAGCAGCCTCCCGAGACAGAAAGAGACCCAGTACTTC
TRBV6-5	NA	TRBD1	TRBJ2-3	CASSYGQGITDTQYF	TGTGCCAGCAGTTACGGACAGGGAATCACAGATACGCAGTATTTT
TRBV3-1/TRBV3-2	NA	TRBD1	TRBJ1-6	CASSRLPRDRGFKSYNSPLHF	TGTGCCAGCAGCCGACTACCCCGGGACAGGGGCTTCAAGTCCTATAATTCACCCCTCCACTTT
TRBV18	NA	NA	TRBJ2-1	CASSPGPNYYNEQFF	TGTGCCAGCTCACCAGGGCCTAATTATTACAATGAGCAGTTCTTC
TRBV5-1	NA	NA	TRBJ2-5	CASSLTRRETQYF	TGCGCCAGCAGCTTGACGCGCCGGGAGACCCAGTACTTC
TRBV28	NA	NA	TRBJ1-2	CASSLTWPSNYGYTF	TGTGCCAGCAGTTTAACCTGGCCCTCTAACTATGGCTACACCTTC
TRBV10-2	NA	NA	TRBJ1-1	CASSGLHLGNTEAFF	TGCGCCAGCAGTGGACTCCACCTTGGGAACACTGAAGCTTTCTTT
TRBV11-2	NA	TRBD2	TRBJ2-1	CASSRSGTSGRAAEQFF	TGTGCCAGCAGCCGTTCCGGGACTAGCGGGAGGGCCGCTGAGCAGTTCTTC
TRBV7-9	NA	NA	TRBJ2-1	CASSYLGAAIDNEQFF	TGTGCCAGCAGCTACCTTGGGGCCGCGATAGACAATGAGCAGTTCTTC
TRBV5-1	NA	TRBD2	TRBJ2-7	CASSPGLAGSHEQYF	TGCGCCAGCAGCCCGGGACTAGCGGGGTCCCACGAGCAGTACTTC
TRBV6-6	NA	TRBD2	TRBJ2-3	CASTQREWYTDTQYF	TGTGCCAGCACCCAGCGGGAGTGGTACACAGATACGCAGTATTTT
TRBV7-2	NA	NA	TRBJ2-7	CASSFSGHSYEQYF	TGTGCCAGCAGCTTTAGCGGACACAGCTATGAGCAGTACTTC
TRBV24-1	NA	NA	TRBJ2-6	CATSDQGSGANVLTF	TGTGCCACCAGTGATCAGGGCTCTGGGGCCAACGTCCTGACTTTC
TRBV28	NA	NA	TRBJ1-6	CASSLPIQGYNSPFHF	TGTGCCAGCAGTTTACCGATACAGGGTTATAATTCACCCTTCCACTTT
TRBV28	NA	TRBD2	TRBJ2-3	CASSFGTNTDTQYF	TGTGCCAGCAGTTTTGGGACTAACACAGATACGCAGTATTTT
TRBV10-1	NA	TRBD2	TRBJ2-1	CASRPSGTGSYNEQFF	TGCGCCAGCAGACCTAGCGGGACCGGCTCCTACAATGAGCAGTTCTTC
TRBV28	NA	NA	TRBJ1-2	CASSPGLYGYTF	TGTGCCAGCAGCCCAGGGCTATATGGCTACACCTTC
TRBV18	NA	TRBD2	TRBJ2-1	CASSLRLAQFF	TGTGCCAGCTCACTCAGACTAGCGCAGTTCTTC
TRBV3-1/TRBV3-2	NA	NA	TRBJ1-2	CASSQDGGSGYTF	TGTGCCAGCAGCCAAGACGGGGGGAGCGGCTACACCTTC
TRBV2	few	NA	TRBJ2-7	CASRVVPREQYF	TGTGCCAGCAGGGTCGTACCGCGGGAGCAGTACTTC
TRBV4-2	NA	NA	TRBJ2-1	CASSQVLPTIYYNEQFF	TGTGCCAGCAGCCAAGTATTACCCACTATCTATTACAATGAGCAGTTCTTC
TRBV12-3/TRBV12-4	NA	TRBD1	TRBJ1-2	CASTLTGGYGYTF	TGTGCCAGCACCCTCACAGGGGGCTATGGCTACACCTTC
TRBV27	once	TRBD1	TRBJ2-1	CASRRGQGFVNEQFF	TGTGCCAGCAGAAGGGGACAGGGGTTTGTCAATGAGCAGTTCTTC
TRBV3-1/TRBV3-2	NA	TRBD1	TRBJ2-4	CASSQARTGTAQYF	TGTGCCAGCAGCCAAGCTAGAACAGGGACAGCTCAGTACTTC
TRBV3-1/TRBV3-2	few	NA	TRBJ1-4	CASSQDSGYNEKLFF	TGTGCCAGCAGCCAAGATTCAGGGTATAATGAAAAACTGTTTTTT
TRBV19	NA	TRBD1	TRBJ1-2	CASSPGTGWNYGYTF	TGTGCCAGTAGCCCCGGGACAGGGTGGAACTATGGCTACACCTTC
TRBV6-2/TRBV6-3	NA	TRBD2	TRBJ2-1	CASSRPVAGGNEQFF	TGTGCCAGCAGCCGACCCGTAGCGGGAGGTAATGAGCAGTTCTTC
TRBV28	NA	TRBD2	TRBJ2-1	CASSPGTSGSGGVSYNEQFF	TGTGCCAGCAGTCCCGGGACTAGCGGGAGCGGTGGGGTATCCTACAATGAGCAGTTCTTC
TRBV27	NA	TRBD2	TRBJ2-1	CASSLRGLAGPYNEQFF	TGTGCCAGCAGTTTAAGGGGACTAGCGGGCCCCTACAATGAGCAGTTCTTC
TRBV24-1	NA	NA	TRBJ2-3	CATSDLVGRGSTDTQYF	TGTGCCACCAGTGATTTGGTCGGCAGGGGAAGCACAGATACGCAGTATTTT
TRBV20-1	NA	NA	TRBJ1-2	CSARLVDGYTF	TGCAGTGCTAGACTGGTAGATGGCTACACCTTC
TRBV20-1	NA	TRBD2	TRBJ2-1	CSASGTSGGSYNEQFF	TGCAGTGCTAGTGGAACTAGCGGGGGCTCCTACAATGAGCAGTTCTTC
TRBV18	NA	TRBD1	TRBJ2-5	CASSPSPGTGGAWYF	TGTGCCAGCTCACCAAGCCCCGGGACAGGGGGCGCGTGGTACTTC
TRBV5-1	NA	NA	TRBJ1-6	CASSLGQGNSPLHF	TGCGCCAGCAGCTTGGGGCAGGGAAATTCACCCCTCCACTTT
TRBV15	few	TRBD2	TRBJ2-5	CATSRVAGAGETQYF	TGTGCCACCAGCAGAGTTGCGGGAGCGGGAGAGACCCAGTACTTC
TRBV18	NA	NA	TRBJ2-3	CASSFRTQPSTDTQYF	TGTGCCAGCTCATTCCGGACACAGCCCAGCACAGATACGCAGTATTTT
TRBV5-6	once	NA	TRBJ1-2	CASSTAGDYGYTF	TGTGCCAGCAGCACGGCCGGAGATTATGGCTACACCTTC
TRBV27	few	TRBD1	TRBJ1-5	CATRPRGQGSNQPQHF	TGTGCCACCAGACCGAGGGGGCAGGGGAGCAATCAGCCCCAGCATTTT
TRBV5-1	NA	TRBD1	TRBJ1-1	CASSMGQGARAEAFF	TGCGCCAGCAGCATGGGACAGGGGGCGCGGGCTGAAGCTTTCTTT
TRBV19	NA	TRBD1	TRBJ1-2	CASSPGTGGRGYTF	TGTGCCAGTAGCCCAGGGACAGGGGGACGTGGCTACACCTTC
TRBV28	NA	NA	TRBJ1-1	CASSLGATDREAFF	TGTGCCAGCAGTTTGGGGGCTACCGACAGAGAAGCTTTCTTT
TRBV11-2	once	NA	TRBJ2-7	CASSLSPGREQYF	TGTGCCAGCAGCTTATCCCCGGGTCGCGAGCAGTACTTC
TRBV27	NA	TRBD2	TRBJ2-7	CASSTLGGFPSYEQYF	TGTGCCAGCAGTACCCTGGGGGGGTTCCCCTCCTACGAGCAGTACTTC
TRBV29-1	NA	NA	TRBJ1-3	CSVESAATSGNTIYF	TGCAGCGTTGAGTCGGCAGCGACCTCTGGAAACACCATATATTTT
TRBV5-4	NA	TRBD2	TRBJ2-5	CASSLVKLAGGYETQYF	TGTGCCAGCAGCTTGGTAAAACTAGCGGGAGGATATGAGACCCAGTACTTC
TRBV3-1/TRBV3-2	NA	NA	TRBJ1-2	CASSQETVGYTF	TGTGCCAGCAGCCAAGAGACAGTCGGCTACACCTTC
TRBV7-3	NA	NA	TRBJ1-1	CASSFQGRTEAFF	TGTGCCAGCAGCTTTCAGGGGAGAACTGAAGCTTTCTTT
TRBV9	NA	TRBD2	TRBJ2-2	CASSVTLAEASGELFF	TGTGCCAGCAGCGTTACCCTAGCGGAGGCCTCCGGGGAGCTGTTTTTT
TRBV28	NA	TRBD1	TRBJ1-5	CASSFYLVLRTGDHKSNQPQHF	TGTGCCAGCAGTTTTTATCTCGTTTTGCGGACAGGGGACCATAAGAGCAATCAGCCCCAGCATTTT
TRBV5-4	few	NA	TRBJ2-1	CASSSRSDEQFF	TGTGCCAGCAGTTCTAGGTCTGATGAGCAGTTCTTC
TRBV12-3/TRBV12-4	NA	NA	TRBJ1-5	CASSQAGQPQHF	TGTGCCAGCAGCCAAGCGGGCCAGCCCCAGCATTTT